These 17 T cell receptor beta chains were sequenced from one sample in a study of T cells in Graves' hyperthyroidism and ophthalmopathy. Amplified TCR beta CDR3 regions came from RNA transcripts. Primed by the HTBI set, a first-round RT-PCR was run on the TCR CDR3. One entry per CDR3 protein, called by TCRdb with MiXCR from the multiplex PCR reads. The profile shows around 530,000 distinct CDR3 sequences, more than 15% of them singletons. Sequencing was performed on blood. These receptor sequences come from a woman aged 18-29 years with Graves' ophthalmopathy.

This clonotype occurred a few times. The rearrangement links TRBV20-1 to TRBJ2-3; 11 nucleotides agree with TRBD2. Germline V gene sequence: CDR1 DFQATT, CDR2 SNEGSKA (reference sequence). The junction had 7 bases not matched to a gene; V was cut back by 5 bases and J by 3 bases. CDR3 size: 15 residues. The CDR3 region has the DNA TGCAGTGCTTCCCCTAGACTAGCGGGAACAGATACGCAGTATTTT. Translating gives CSASPRLAGTDTQYF.

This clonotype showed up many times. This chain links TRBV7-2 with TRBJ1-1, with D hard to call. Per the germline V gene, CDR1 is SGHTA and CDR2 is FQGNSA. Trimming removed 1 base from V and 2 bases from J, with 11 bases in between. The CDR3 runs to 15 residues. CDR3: CASSLGYGPNTEAFF. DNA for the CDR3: TGTGCCAGCAGCTTAGGGTACGGGCCTAACACTGAAGCTTTCTTT.

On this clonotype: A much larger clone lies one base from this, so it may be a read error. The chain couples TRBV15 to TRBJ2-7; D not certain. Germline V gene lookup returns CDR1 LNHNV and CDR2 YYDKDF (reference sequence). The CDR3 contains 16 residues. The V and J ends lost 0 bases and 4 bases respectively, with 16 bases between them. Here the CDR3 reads CATSRDGLDGKYEQYF. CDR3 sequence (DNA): TGTGCCACCAGCAGAGATGGTCTCGACGGAAAATACGAGCAGTACTTC.

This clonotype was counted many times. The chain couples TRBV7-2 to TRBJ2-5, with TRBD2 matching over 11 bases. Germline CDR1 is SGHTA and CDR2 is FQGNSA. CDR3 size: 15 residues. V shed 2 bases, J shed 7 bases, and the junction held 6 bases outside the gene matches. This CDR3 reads CASSLTSGGQGTQYF. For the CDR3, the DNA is TGTGCCAGCAGCTTAACTAGCGGGGGACAGGGGACCCAGTACTTC.

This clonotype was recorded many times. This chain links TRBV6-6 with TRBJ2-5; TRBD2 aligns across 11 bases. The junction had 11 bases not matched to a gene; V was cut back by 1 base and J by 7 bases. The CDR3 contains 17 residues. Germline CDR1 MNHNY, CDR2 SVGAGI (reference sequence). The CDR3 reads CASSYFQGTSGKGTQYF. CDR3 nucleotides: TGTGCCAGCAGTTACTTCCAAGGGACTAGCGGCAAAGGGACCCAGTACTTC.

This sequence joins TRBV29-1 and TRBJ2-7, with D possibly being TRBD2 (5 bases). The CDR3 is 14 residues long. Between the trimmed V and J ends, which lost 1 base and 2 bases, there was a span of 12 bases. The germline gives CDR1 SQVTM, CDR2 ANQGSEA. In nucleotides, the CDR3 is TGCAGCGTTGAAGGGGGAGCGGCACCCTACGAGCAGTACTTC. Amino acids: CSVEGGAAPYEQYF.

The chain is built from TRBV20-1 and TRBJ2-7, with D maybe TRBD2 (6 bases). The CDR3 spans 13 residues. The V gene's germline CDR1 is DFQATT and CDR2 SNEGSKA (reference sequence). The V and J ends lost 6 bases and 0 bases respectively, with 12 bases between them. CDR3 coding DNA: TGCAGTGCCCGCCGGGGGATCTCCTACGAGCAGTACTTC. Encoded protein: CSARRGISYEQYF.

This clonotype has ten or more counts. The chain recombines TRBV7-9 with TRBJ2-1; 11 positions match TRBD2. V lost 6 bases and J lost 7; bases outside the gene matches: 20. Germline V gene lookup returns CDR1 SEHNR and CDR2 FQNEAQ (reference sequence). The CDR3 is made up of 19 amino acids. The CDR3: CASRDTSGGPTGGSNEQFF. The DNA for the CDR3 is TGTGCCAGCAGAGATACTAGCGGGGGACCTACGGGAGGATCGAATGAGCAGTTCTTC.

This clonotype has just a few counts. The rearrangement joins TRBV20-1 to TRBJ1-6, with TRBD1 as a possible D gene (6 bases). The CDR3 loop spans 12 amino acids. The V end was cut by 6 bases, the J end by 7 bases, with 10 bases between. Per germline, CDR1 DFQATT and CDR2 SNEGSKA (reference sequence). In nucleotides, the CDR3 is TGCAGTGCAGGGGGTGGCAATTCACCCCTCCACTTT. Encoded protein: CSAGGGNSPLHF.

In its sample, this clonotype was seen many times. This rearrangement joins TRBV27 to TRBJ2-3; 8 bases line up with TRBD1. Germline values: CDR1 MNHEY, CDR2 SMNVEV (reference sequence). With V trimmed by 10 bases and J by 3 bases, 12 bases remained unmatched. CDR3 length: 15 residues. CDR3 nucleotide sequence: TGTGCCATCCAGAAGACAGGGGTCAGAACAGATACGCAGTATTTT. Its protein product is CAIQKTGVRTDTQYF.

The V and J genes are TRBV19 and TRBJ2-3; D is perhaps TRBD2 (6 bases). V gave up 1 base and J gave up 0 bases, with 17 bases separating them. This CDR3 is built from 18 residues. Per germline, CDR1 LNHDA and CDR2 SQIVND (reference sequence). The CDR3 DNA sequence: TGTGCCAGTAGTATAGTCCGCGGGATATTCACTAGCACAGATACGCAGTATTTT. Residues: CASSIVRGIFTSTDTQYF.

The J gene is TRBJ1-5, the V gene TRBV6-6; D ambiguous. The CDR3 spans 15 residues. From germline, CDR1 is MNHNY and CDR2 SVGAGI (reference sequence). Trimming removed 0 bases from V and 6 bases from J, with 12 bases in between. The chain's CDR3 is CASSYSGQYGQPQHF. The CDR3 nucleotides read TGTGCCAGCAGTTACTCCGGGCAGTACGGTCAGCCCCAGCATTTT.

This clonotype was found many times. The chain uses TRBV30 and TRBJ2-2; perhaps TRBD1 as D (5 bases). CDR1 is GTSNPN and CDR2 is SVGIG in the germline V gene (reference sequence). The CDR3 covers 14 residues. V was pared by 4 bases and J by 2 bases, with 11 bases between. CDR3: CAWTDRLNTGELFF. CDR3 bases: TGTGCCTGGACAGACAGACTTAACACCGGGGAGCTGTTTTTT.

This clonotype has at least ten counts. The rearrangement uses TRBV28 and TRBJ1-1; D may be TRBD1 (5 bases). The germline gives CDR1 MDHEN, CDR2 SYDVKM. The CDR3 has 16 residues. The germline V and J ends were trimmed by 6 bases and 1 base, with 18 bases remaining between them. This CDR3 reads CASRRSGVSGNTEAFF. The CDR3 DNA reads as TGTGCCAGCAGAAGATCGGGGGTTTCCGGGAACACTGAAGCTTTCTTT.

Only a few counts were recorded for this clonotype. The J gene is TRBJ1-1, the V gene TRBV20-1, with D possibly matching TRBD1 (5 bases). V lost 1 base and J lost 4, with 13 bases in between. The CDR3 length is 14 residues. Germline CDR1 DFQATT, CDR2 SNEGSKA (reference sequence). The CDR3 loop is CSARVRQGGTEAFF. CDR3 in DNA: TGCAGTGCTAGAGTTCGGCAGGGAGGCACTGAAGCTTTCTTT.

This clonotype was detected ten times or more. The CDR3 reads CASSDREDDEQYF. For the CDR3, the DNA is TGTGCCAGCAGCGACAGGGAGGATGACGAGCAGTACTTC. The chain links TRBV27 to TRBJ2-7; a possible D gene is TRBD1 (7 bases). The CDR3 runs 13 residues. The germline V and J ends were trimmed by 6 bases and 5 bases, with 14 bases remaining between them. Germline CDR1 MNHEY, CDR2 SMNVEV (reference sequence).

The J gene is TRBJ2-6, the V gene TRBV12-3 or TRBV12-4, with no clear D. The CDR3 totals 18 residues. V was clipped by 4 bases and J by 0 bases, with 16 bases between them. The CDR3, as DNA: TGTGCCAGCAGTTCAACCCCGGGCTTAAGCTCTGGGGCCAACGTCCTGACTTTC. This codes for CASSSTPGLSSGANVLTF.